In its sample, the clone carrying this TCR beta chain was seen many times. The antigen is undetermined. In germline, CDR1 is DFQATT, CDR2 SNEGSKA (reference sequence). The CDR3 totals 13 residues. V was clipped by 2 bases and J by 3 bases; unmatched bases: 2. TCR cDNA was made by 5'RACE template switching, adding a universal primer site and UMIs. TCRdb fed the 5' RACE reads into MiXCR, producing one record per CDR3 protein. Of 610,000 or so distinct CDR3 sequences listed, 9% to 15% are singletons. This sample is part of a study of T cells after yellow fever vaccination. About the research overall: For low cell numbers, libraries were made with SMART-Seq v4 Ultra Low Input. General study results and limits: Post-booster repertoires again held most primary-vaccination clones (roughly 96% CD4, roughly 88% CD8).

This specimen was PBMCs, taken on the day of the yellow fever booster vaccination. The source is a man aged 25-40 years who received the YFV17D yellow fever vaccine. The rearrangement joins TRBV20-1 to TRBJ2-7; TRBD2 matches at 9 bases. The CDR3 region has the DNA TGCAGTGCTAGACGACTAGCGGTCTACGAGCAGTACTTC. Residues: CSARRLAVYEQYF.